This T cell receptor beta chain was sequenced during a study of graft-versus-host responses after intestinal transplantation. Across the whole study: Grafts that recipients had were multivisceral, liver-intestinal, or isolated intestinal transplants. The study gave all recipients anti-thymocyte globulin induction, then tacrolimus and steroids for 2 to 3 years.

Germline CDR1 SEHNR, CDR2 FQNEAQ (reference sequence). There are 14 residues in the CDR3. V lost 6 bases and J lost 7, with 18 bases in between. A remark on this clone: Its specificity is unknown. This sample includes further DNA sequences coding for the same CDR3.

Clones were read by immunoSEQ multiplex PCR, and TCRdb kept only the in-frame ones, dropping some. The sample consists of some 100,000 clones, 85% to 95% of them appearing once. V usage is TRBV7-9 and J usage is TRBJ1-1; tentatively, D is TRBD1 (5 bases). This sequence was found in a human donor who was the organ donor for an intestinal transplant. Sequenced here: unstimulated CD8+ T cells sorted from spleen or lymph node cells, sampled before transplant. In nucleotides, the CDR3 is TGTGCCAGCAGTTTACCAGCAGGGCAGGATGAAGCTTTCTTT. This translates into CASSLPAGQDEAFF.